The TCR beta chain under discussion was sequenced for a study of T cell responses to AZD1222 COVID-19 vaccine (dated by TCRdb to about 2021). As for the study more broadly: AZD1222 recipients with second doses at about 4 weeks or about 12 weeks were pooled, because spike-specific TCR depth and breadth did not differ between schedules. Trial participants were enrolled by age into 18-55, 56-69 and 70-plus year subgroups, with about 150, 27 and 61 TCR-sequenced participants respectively. A total of around 240 trial participants underwent TCR sequencing, of whom some 210 received two doses of AZD1222 and roughly 25 received two doses of the MenACWY control vaccine. Broader findings and caveats from the paper: Conclusions about previously exposed vaccinees are limited, since just six or seven AZD1222 recipients were seropositive for SARS-CoV-2 at baseline. Because no day 14 peak-response samples were available, repertoires were characterized only after the peak T cell response. Epitopes outside the regions mutated in the B.1.351 and B.1.1.7 variants were reportedly recognized by nearly half of the unique spike-specific TCRs. The 56-69-year group was small, and its depth increase did not reach significance, likely because of low power. The whole spike protein was spanned by vaccine-associated CD4 TCRs, and dominant responses were seen in regions 160-218 and 743-854. Participants were mostly white British and included more females than males, and it was suggested by the authors that clonal diversity may have been underestimated. Spike-specific TCR breadth and depth rose significantly after two AZD1222 doses compared with day 0 and with MenACWY recipients.

The CDR3 regions of human TCRbeta chains were subjected to immunosequencing. In the paper's pipeline: Repertoire TCRs were matched against a reference library of SARS-CoV-2-specific TCRs generated with the MIRA antigen-specificity platform. Breadth was defined as the fraction of unique TCRs that were SARS-CoV-2-associated, and depth was defined as the fraction of total T cells that were SARS-CoV-2-associated. Each spike-specific TCR was assigned to its reactive spike region and to a CD4 or CD8 class using the MIRA data. Log10-transformed breadth and depth values were compared by one-way ANOVA with Sidak's multiple comparisons tests. The table was pulled from immuneACCESS by TCRdb, which kept in-frame rearrangements only. Such tables lose some clones; where checked, under half of the loss comes from unresolved V genes, and the rest has no known cause. From that table come the V and J calls and clone size; the DNA was used to work out D and trimming. The sample table lists approximately 140,000 clones, around 89% of them with a count of one. The top ten clones comprise around 4.9% of the sample.

The time point label, read with the paper, signifies: baseline before first vaccination. Vaccinee samples were obtained from the UK trials COV001 and COV002, which included a single-blind randomized controlled phase 2/3 trial of AZD1222 (ChAdOx1 nCoV-19) in healthy adults. For TCRbeta chain sequencing, PBMC samples were collected from trial participants at day 0 and at day 28 after the second dose. From the germline V gene, CDR1 is KGHDR and CDR2 is SFDVKD. Trimming at the junction amounts to 4 bases on V and 3 bases on J, and the germline ends lie 11 bases apart. The CDR3 starts with the cysteine, ends with the phenylalanine, and has 14 residues. The CDR3 DNA has 42 bases and is translated from base 1. As to this clone: Its antigen remains unidentified. The record has no base qualities; no much larger clone is one base away.

The rearranged chain carries TRBV24-1 and TRBJ1-2; TRBD1 could be the D gene, as 6 bases match. This TCR was recovered from an adult in good health. The starting material was peripheral blood, obtained on day 0 of AZD1222 vaccination. The CDR3 amino acid sequence is: CATSEADRYYGYTF. The sequenced DNA is TGTGCCACCAGTGAGGCTGACAGGTACTATGGCTACACCTTC.